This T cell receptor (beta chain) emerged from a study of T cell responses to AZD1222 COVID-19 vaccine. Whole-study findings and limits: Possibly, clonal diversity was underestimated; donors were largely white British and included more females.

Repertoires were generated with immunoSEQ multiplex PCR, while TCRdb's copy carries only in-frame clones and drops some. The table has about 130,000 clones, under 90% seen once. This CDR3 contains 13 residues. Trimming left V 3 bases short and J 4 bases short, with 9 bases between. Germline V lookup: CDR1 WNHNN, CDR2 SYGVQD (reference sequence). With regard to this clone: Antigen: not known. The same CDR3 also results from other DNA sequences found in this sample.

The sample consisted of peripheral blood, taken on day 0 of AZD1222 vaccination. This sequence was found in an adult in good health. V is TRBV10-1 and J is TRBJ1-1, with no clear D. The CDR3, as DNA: TGCGCCAGCAGTGAATCCGTGGGCACTGAAGCTTTCTTT. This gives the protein CASSESVGTEAFF.